One and the same sample provided the 20 T cell receptor beta chains below, sequenced in a study of response to subunit inactivated influenza vaccine. TCRdb re-called the RT-PCR reads through MiXCR, storing one row per CDR3 protein. The repertoire holds about 570,000 distinct CDR3 sequences, with approximately 10% as singletons. This sample also belongs to another study, concerning T cells expressing NK-cell markers. As that report states: UMI-tagged 5'RACE template switching yielded the TCR beta cDNA.

The sample was PBMCs from blood, taken on the day of vaccination. The receptors originated from a man in his forties or fifties who received an inactivated influenza vaccine.

The chain recombines TRBV7-2 with TRBJ2-1; 7 bases align to TRBD1. The V and J ends lost 1 base and 8 bases, in that order; junction bases with no gene match: 11. The CDR3 is made up of 16 amino acids. The germline V gene has CDR1 SGHTA and CDR2 FQGNSA. CDR3 protein: CASSLGRGRGLDEQFF. The CDR3 DNA sequence: TGTGCCAGCAGCTTAGGAAGGGGGCGCGGTTTGGATGAGCAGTTCTTC.

V usage is TRBV6-2 or TRBV6-3 and J usage is TRBJ2-1, with D possibly matching TRBD2 (6 bases). The CDR3 contains 17 residues. V was cut by 5 bases and J by 2 bases, with 19 bases left in between. Germline CDR1 MNHEY, CDR2 SVGEGT. CDR3 in amino acids: CASSAPSPGVAYNEQFF. CDR3 bases: TGTGCCAGCAGTGCCCCCTCCCCGGGAGTGGCCTACAATGAGCAGTTCTTC.

This clonotype came up a few times. V and J are TRBV15 and TRBJ1-1; no firm D call. This CDR3 has 15 residues. Germline V gives CDR1 LNHNV, CDR2 YYDKDF (reference sequence). The V end was cut by 3 bases, the J end by 4 bases, with 15 bases between. The CDR3 region is CATSRKTLKGTEAFF. Here the CDR3 DNA reads TGTGCCACCAGCAGGAAGACACTAAAGGGCACTGAAGCTTTCTTT.

The table lists this clonotype with a few counts. V usage is TRBV27 and J usage is TRBJ2-2, with 9 bases matching TRBD2. V was pared by 6 bases and J by 5 bases, with 7 bases of the junction left unmatched. Germline CDR1 is MNHEY and CDR2 is SMNVEV (reference sequence). The length of the CDR3 is 15 residues. CDR3 DNA: TGTGCCAGCAGCTTTCTAGCGGGACCTACCGGGGAGCTGTTTTTT. Its translation: CASSFLAGPTGELFF.

This clonotype occurred a few times. For the CDR3, the DNA is TGTGCCAGCAGTCTCACTCCGGGACAGGGGTCTGAAAAACTGTTTTTT. Translating gives CASSLTPGQGSEKLFF. This sequence joins TRBV28 and TRBJ1-4; TRBD1 matches 10 bases. The CDR3 contains 16 residues. The V gene's germline CDR1 is MDHEN and CDR2 SYDVKM. The V segment lost 5 bases and the J segment 7 bases; nucleotides outside the gene matches: 10.

V usage is TRBV5-1 and J usage is TRBJ2-3, with D possibly being TRBD1 (5 bases). CDR1 is SGHRS, CDR2 YFSETQ, per germline. V was pared by 2 bases and J by 1 base, with 11 bases between. CDR3 size: 15 residues. CDR3 sequence (DNA): TGCGCCAGCAGCTTCCGTTTGACAGGCACAGATACGCAGTATTTT. Its protein is CASSFRLTGTDTQYF.

This clonotype was seen many times. The CDR3 bases are TGTGCCAGCAGCTTTGGTTCCCAGATTTACAATGAGCAGTTCTTC. Translated: CASSFGSQIYNEQFF. The rearrangement joins TRBV5-4 to TRBJ2-1; D call uncertain. CDR1 is SGHNT, CDR2 YYREEE, per germline (reference sequence). The CDR3 is 15 residues long. The ends were cut back, 2 bases at V and 4 bases at J, with 13 bases in the middle.

The table lists this clonotype with a few counts. The chain joins TRBV9 to TRBJ2-1; 11 nucleotides agree with TRBD2. J gave up 10 bases and V 0 bases, and 6 bases lay outside the gene matches. The CDR3 is 15 amino acids. The germline gives CDR1 SGDLS, CDR2 YYNGEE. CDR3 DNA sequence: TGTGCCAGCAGCGTAGGAATAGCGGGAGGGCACGAGCAGTTCTTC. It codes for CASSVGIAGGHEQFF.

The V call is TRBV15, the J call TRBJ2-7; D is undetermined. Trimming took off 0 bases at V and 4 bases at J, with 7 bases between the two ends. CDR3 length equals 13 residues. Per the germline V gene, CDR1 is LNHNV and CDR2 is YYDKDF (reference sequence). As DNA, the CDR3 is TGTGCCACCAGCAGAGATTTAAGATACGAGCAGTACTTC. Protein product: CATSRDLRYEQYF.

The chain employs TRBV6-2 or TRBV6-3 and TRBJ1-1, with 8 bases lining up with TRBD1. The CDR3 consists of 15 residues. The V segment lost 4 bases and the J segment 5 bases; nucleotides outside the gene matches: 9. The V gene's germline CDR1 is MNHEY and CDR2 SVGEGT. CDR3: CASSLRGQAWTEAFF. CDR3 nucleotides: TGTGCCAGCAGTTTACGGGGACAGGCGTGGACTGAAGCTTTCTTT.

The chain joins TRBV6-1 to TRBJ2-1; 9 positions match TRBD2. V was clipped by 6 bases and J by 5 bases; unmatched bases: 5. The CDR3 consists of 14 residues. Germline loops: CDR1 MNHNS, CDR2 SASEGT. The CDR3 DNA reads as TGTGCCAGCAGACCTAGCGGGGTTAACAATGAGCAGTTCTTC. Protein: CASRPSGVNNEQFF.

J is TRBJ1-1 and V is TRBV4-1; TRBD1 agrees at 8 bases. Germline V CDR1 and CDR2: MGHRA, YSYEKL. J gave up 0 bases and V 1 base, and 7 bases lay outside the gene matches. This CDR3 has 17 amino acids. The CDR3: CASSQALVGQVNTEAFF. The CDR3, as DNA: TGCGCCAGCAGCCAAGCTTTGGTGGGACAGGTGAACACTGAAGCTTTCTTT.

The sample holds a few counts of this clonotype. The V gene is TRBV20-1, the J gene TRBJ1-1; D call uncertain. CDR1 DFQATT and CDR2 SNEGSKA come from the germline V gene (reference sequence). The CDR3 sequence is 14 residues long. The ends were cut back, 6 bases at V and 0 bases at J, with 14 bases in the middle. The CDR3 coding sequence is TGCAGTGCCGGCGGGATCAACATGAACACTGAAGCTTTCTTT. This translates into CSAGGINMNTEAFF.

V usage is TRBV7-9 and J usage is TRBJ2-5; D gene unclear. Trimming took off 5 bases at V and 5 bases at J, with 6 bases between the two ends. The V gene's germline CDR1 is SEHNR and CDR2 FQNEAQ (reference sequence). The CDR3 is 11 residues long. Here the CDR3 reads CASSPTETQYF. Here the CDR3 DNA reads TGTGCCAGCAGCCCCACGGAGACCCAGTACTTC.

This clonotype was counted a few times. The chain carries TRBV7-9 and TRBJ2-5, with a tentative D call TRBD1 (6 bases). V was shortened by 1 base and J by 3 bases, with 12 bases between the two germline ends. CDR1 and CDR2 from the germline V gene are SEHNR and FQNEAQ (reference sequence). The CDR3 totals 15 residues. In DNA, the CDR3 is TGTGCCAGCAGCTTAGGGACAGAGCGAAAAGAGACCCAGTACTTC. It codes for CASSLGTERKETQYF. The full variable domain, completed using reference TRBV7-9 and TRBJ2-5, is DTGVSQNPRHKITKRGQNVTFRCDPISEHNRLYWYRQTLGQGPEFLTYFQNEAQLEKSRLLSDRFSAERPKGSFSTLEIQRTEQGDSAMYLCASSLGTERKETQYFGPGTRLLVL.

The chain employs TRBV20-1 and TRBJ2-7; 7 bases line up with TRBD1. Trimming removed 6 bases from V and 4 bases from J; junction bases left unmatched: 9. The germline CDR1 and CDR2 sequences are DFQATT and SNEGSKA (reference sequence). There are 13 residues in the CDR3. CDR3 in DNA: TGCAGTGCCCTAAGGGGGCGCGGTTACGAGCAGTACTTC. Protein product: CSALRGRGYEQYF.

This clonotype was counted only a few times. The CDR3 reads CASSASTGEGGNYGYTF. For the CDR3, the DNA is TGTGCCAGCAGCGCATCAACGGGGGAAGGAGGAAACTATGGCTACACCTTC. The chain carries TRBV7-9 and TRBJ1-2; D is perhaps TRBD1 (5 bases). V gave up 5 bases and J gave up 2 bases, with 21 bases separating them. This CDR3 has 17 residues. CDR1 and CDR2 (germline): SEHNR, FQNEAQ (reference sequence).

The CDR3 reads CASSPQRGGLTDTQYF. In nucleotides, the CDR3 is TGTGCCAGCAGCCCCCAGCGGGGGGGCCTCACAGATACGCAGTATTTT. This chain links TRBV13 with TRBJ2-3; 10 nucleotides align to TRBD2. The CDR3 runs to 16 residues. Germline V gives CDR1 PRHDT, CDR2 FYEKMQ (reference sequence). J gave up 2 bases and V 5 bases, and 7 bases lay outside the gene matches.

This clonotype has just a few counts. The rearrangement uses TRBV19 and TRBJ2-2; TRBD1 matches 7 bases. The germline V gene has CDR1 LNHDA and CDR2 SQIVND (reference sequence). This CDR3 region has 14 residues. The V segment lost 3 bases and the J segment 6 bases; nucleotides outside the gene matches: 4. Here the CDR3 reads CASSIGQGAGELFF. As DNA, the CDR3 is TGTGCCAGTAGTATTGGCCAGGGGGCCGGGGAGCTGTTTTTT. Full variable domain (missing parts from reference TRBV19 and TRBJ2-2): DGGITQSPKYLFRKEGQNVTLSCEQNLNHDAMYWYRQDPGQGLRLIYYSQIVNDFQKGDIAEGYSVSREKKESFPLTVTSAQKNPTAFYLCASSIGQGAGELFFGEGSRLTVL.

In its sample, this clonotype was seen a few times. The chain is built from TRBV6-5 and TRBJ2-3; 7 nucleotides line up with TRBD1. Germline V lookup: CDR1 MNHEY, CDR2 SVGAGI. The CDR3 runs 15 residues. Unmatched junction bases numbered 7, after V lost 1 base and J lost 6 bases. This CDR3 is CASSYFGTVSDTQYF. The CDR3 DNA is TGTGCCAGCAGTTACTTCGGGACAGTGTCCGATACGCAGTATTTT.